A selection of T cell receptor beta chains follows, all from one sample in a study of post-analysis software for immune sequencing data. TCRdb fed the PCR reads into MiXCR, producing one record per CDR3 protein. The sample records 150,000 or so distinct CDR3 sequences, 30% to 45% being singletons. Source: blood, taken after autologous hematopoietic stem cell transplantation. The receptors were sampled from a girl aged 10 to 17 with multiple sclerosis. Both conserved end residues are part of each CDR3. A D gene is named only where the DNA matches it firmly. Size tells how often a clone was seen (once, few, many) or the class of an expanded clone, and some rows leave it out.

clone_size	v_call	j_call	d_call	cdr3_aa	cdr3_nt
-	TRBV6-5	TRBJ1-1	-	CASSYGRATEAFF	TGTGCCAGCAGTTACGGGAGGGCAACTGAAGCTTTCTTT
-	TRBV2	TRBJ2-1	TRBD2	CARASGDYNEQFF	TGTGCCAGGGCTAGCGGGGACTACAATGAGCAGTTCTTC
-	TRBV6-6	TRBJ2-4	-	CASSYSNRKGYF	TGTGCCAGCAGTTACTCGAATCGAAAGGGGTACTTC
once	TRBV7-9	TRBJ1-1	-	CASSRSLGGTEAFF	TGTGCCAGCAGCCGTTCCCTCGGGGGCACTGAAGCTTTCTTT
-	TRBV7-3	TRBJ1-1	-	CASSLQGGAEAFF	TGTGCCAGCAGCTTACAGGGTGGGGCTGAAGCTTTCTTT
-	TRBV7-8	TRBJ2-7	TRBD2	CAGSFRLAAFPYEQYF	TGTGCCGGCAGCTTTAGACTAGCGGCGTTCCCCTACGAGCAGTACTTC
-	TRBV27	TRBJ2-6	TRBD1	CASSLLGDSDYSGANVLTF	TGTGCCAGCAGCTTATTGGGGGACAGCGATTACTCTGGGGCCAACGTCCTGACTTTC
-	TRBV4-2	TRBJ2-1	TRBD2	CASSQDPGGSGDNEQFF	TGTGCCAGCAGCCAAGACCCCGGGGGTAGCGGGGACAATGAGCAGTTCTTC
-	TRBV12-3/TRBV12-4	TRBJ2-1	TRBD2	CASSRLAGRTNEQFF	TGTGCCAGCAGTCGACTAGCGGGGCGAACCAATGAGCAGTTCTTC
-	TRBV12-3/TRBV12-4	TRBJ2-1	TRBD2	CASSRLAGGRREQFF	TGTGCCAGCAGCCGACTAGCGGGAGGGCGTCGTGAGCAGTTCTTC
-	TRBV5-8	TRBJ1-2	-	CASSFFPGVGSINYGYTF	TGTGCCAGCAGCTTCTTTCCCGGGGTCGGCAGCATCAACTATGGCTACACCTTC
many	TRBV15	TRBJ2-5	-	CATSSIGGEEQYF	TGTGCCACCAGCAGCATAGGGGGAGAGGAGCAGTACTTC
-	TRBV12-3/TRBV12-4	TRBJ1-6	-	CASSLLPQGPLHF	TGTGCCAGCAGTTTACTTCCCCAGGGGCCCCTCCACTTT
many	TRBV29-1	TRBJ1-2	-	CSVPFGTDYGYTF	TGCAGCGTTCCTTTTGGGACTGATTATGGCTACACCTTC
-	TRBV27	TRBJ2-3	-	CASSLGAASTDTQYF	TGTGCCAGCTCCCTGGGAGCCGCCAGCACAGATACGCAGTATTTT
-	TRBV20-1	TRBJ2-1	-	CSAGGEAGNRVNEQFF	TGCAGTGCTGGCGGGGAAGCGGGTAATAGGGTCAATGAGCAGTTCTTC
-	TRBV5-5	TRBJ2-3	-	CASSPVTDTQYF	TGTGCCAGCAGCCCCGTGACAGATACGCAGTATTTT
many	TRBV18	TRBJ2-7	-	CASSRQVDYEQYF	TGTGCCAGCTCACGACAGGTCGACTACGAGCAGTACTTC
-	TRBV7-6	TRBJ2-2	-	CASSSGPLGTGELFF	TGTGCCAGCAGCAGCGGGCCGCTGGGCACCGGGGAGCTGTTTTTT
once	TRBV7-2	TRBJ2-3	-	CASSLQGLPTDTQYF	TGTGCCAGCAGCTTGCAGGGGTTACCCACAGATACGCAGTATTTT
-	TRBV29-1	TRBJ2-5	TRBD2	CSVSTSGVYQETQYF	TGCAGCGTGTCCACTAGCGGGGTGTACCAAGAGACCCAGTACTTC
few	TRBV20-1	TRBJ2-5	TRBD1	CSAAGQGQETQYF	TGCAGTGCCGCGGGACAGGGCCAAGAGACCCAGTACTTC
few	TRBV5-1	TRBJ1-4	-	CASSLAAARDNEKLFF	TGCGCCAGCAGCTTGGCAGCAGCCCGTGATAATGAAAAACTGTTTTTT
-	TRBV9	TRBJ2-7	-	CASSASPRFLAYEQYF	TGTGCCAGCAGCGCCTCGCCGAGATTTTTGGCCTACGAGCAGTACTTC
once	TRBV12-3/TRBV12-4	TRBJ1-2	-	CASGGARSNYGYTF	TGTGCCAGCGGGGGGGCACGGTCTAACTATGGCTACACCTTC
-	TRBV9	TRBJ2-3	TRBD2	CASSGGLALTDTQYF	TGTGCCAGCAGCGGGGGACTAGCTCTCACAGATACGCAGTATTTT
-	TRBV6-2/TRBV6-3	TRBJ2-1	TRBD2	CASSPGTSGVYNEQFF	TGTGCCAGTAGCCCCGGGACTAGCGGAGTCTACAATGAGCAGTTCTTC
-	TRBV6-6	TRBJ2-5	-	CASRARGSGETQYF	TGTGCCAGCAGAGCTAGGGGTAGTGGAGAGACCCAGTACTTC
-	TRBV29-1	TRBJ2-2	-	CSVGVTWETGELFF	TGCAGCGTTGGGGTGACCTGGGAGACCGGGGAGCTGTTTTTT
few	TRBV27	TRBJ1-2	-	CASYKTRYGYTF	TGTGCCAGTTATAAGACCCGCTATGGCTACACCTTC
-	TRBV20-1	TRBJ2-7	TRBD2	CSAKLAGGSYEQYF	TGCAGTGCCAAACTAGCGGGAGGTTCCTACGAGCAGTACTTC
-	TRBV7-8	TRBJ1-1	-	CASSSRQAMNTEAFF	TGTGCCAGCAGCTCTAGACAGGCAATGAACACTGAAGCTTTCTTT
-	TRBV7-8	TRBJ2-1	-	CASSWAHYNEQFF	TGTGCCAGCAGTTGGGCCCACTACAATGAGCAGTTCTTC
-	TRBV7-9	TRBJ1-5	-	CASSFPTAVSNQPQHF	TGTGCCAGCAGCTTCCCAACGGCTGTTAGCAATCAGCCCCAGCATTTT
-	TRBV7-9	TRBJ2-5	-	CASSLGWVEQETQYF	TGTGCCAGCAGCTTAGGGTGGGTGGAACAAGAGACCCAGTACTTC
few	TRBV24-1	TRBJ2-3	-	CATSESGAGRDTQYF	TGTGCCACCAGTGAGTCGGGAGCCGGGAGAGATACGCAGTATTTT
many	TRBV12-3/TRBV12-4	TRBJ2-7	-	CASMQGIDEQYF	TGTGCCAGCATGCAGGGGATAGACGAGCAGTACTTC
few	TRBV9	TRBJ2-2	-	CASSAKTGELFF	TGTGCCAGCAGCGCGAAGACCGGGGAGCTGTTTTTT
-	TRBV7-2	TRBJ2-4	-	CASSDGTHQNIQYF	TGTGCCAGCAGCGACGGGACACACCAAAACATTCAGTACTTC
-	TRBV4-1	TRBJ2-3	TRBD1	CASSREDRGTDTQYF	TGCGCCAGCAGCCGGGAGGACAGGGGCACAGATACGCAGTATTTT
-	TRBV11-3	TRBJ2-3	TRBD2	CASSLPRLAGGSDTQYF	TGTGCCAGCAGCTTACCGAGACTAGCGGGAGGGTCAGATACGCAGTATTTT